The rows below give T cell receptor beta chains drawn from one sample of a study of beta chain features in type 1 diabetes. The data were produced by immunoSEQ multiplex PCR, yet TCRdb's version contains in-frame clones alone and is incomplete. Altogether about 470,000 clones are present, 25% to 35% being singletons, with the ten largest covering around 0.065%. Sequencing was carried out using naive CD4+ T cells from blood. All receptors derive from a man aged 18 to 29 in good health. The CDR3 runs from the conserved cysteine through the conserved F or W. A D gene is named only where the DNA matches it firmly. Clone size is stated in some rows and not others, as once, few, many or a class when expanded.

CDR3aa: CASNPGRTAYEQYF; CDR3nt: TGTGCCAGCAACCCAGGGAGGACGGCCTACGAGCAGTACTTC; len: 14; abundance: -; d_gene: -; j_gene: TRBJ2-7; v_gene: TRBV28
CDR3aa: CASSLGGTGSYEQYF; CDR3nt: TGCGCCAGCAGCTTGGGCGGGACAGGATCCTACGAGCAGTACTTC; len: 15; abundance: -; d_gene: TRBD1; j_gene: TRBJ2-7; v_gene: TRBV5-1
CDR3aa: CASSLNAIADTQYF; CDR3nt: TGTGCCAGCAGCTTGAACGCAATCGCAGATACGCAGTATTTT; len: 14; abundance: few; d_gene: -; j_gene: TRBJ2-3; v_gene: TRBV11-2
CDR3aa: CASSSPRTVSGANVLTF; CDR3nt: TGTGCCAGCTCATCACCGCGGACCGTCTCTGGGGCCAACGTCCTGACTTTC; len: 17; abundance: few; d_gene: -; j_gene: TRBJ2-6; v_gene: TRBV18
CDR3aa: CASSLVDTQYF; CDR3nt: TGTGCCAGCAGCTTAGTTGATACGCAGTATTTT; len: 11; abundance: few; d_gene: -; j_gene: TRBJ2-3; v_gene: TRBV7-2
CDR3aa: CASYDSSKPNEQFF; CDR3nt: TGTGCCAGCTATGATAGCAGTAAACCCAATGAGCAGTTCTTC; len: 14; abundance: few; d_gene: -; j_gene: TRBJ2-1; v_gene: TRBV27
CDR3aa: CASSLDPPTSGNPEQFF; CDR3nt: TGTGCCAGCAGCTTAGACCCCCCGACTAGCGGGAATCCCGAGCAGTTCTTC; len: 17; abundance: -; d_gene: TRBD2; j_gene: TRBJ2-1; v_gene: TRBV11-2
CDR3aa: CSVARDRGKYYEQYF; CDR3nt: TGCAGCGTCGCCCGGGACAGGGGAAAGTACTACGAGCAGTACTTC; len: 15; abundance: -; d_gene: TRBD1; j_gene: TRBJ2-7; v_gene: TRBV29-1
CDR3aa: CASSLGQAGTHEQYF; CDR3nt: TGTGCCAGCAGCCTCGGACAGGCGGGGACTCACGAGCAGTACTTC; len: 15; abundance: -; d_gene: -; j_gene: TRBJ2-7; v_gene: TRBV7-9
CDR3aa: CASSVEPSGNTIYF; CDR3nt: TGTGCCAGCAGCGTAGAGCCCTCTGGAAACACCATATATTTT; len: 14; abundance: once; d_gene: -; j_gene: TRBJ1-3; v_gene: TRBV9
CDR3aa: CASSQGGAGVDTQYF; CDR3nt: TGCGCCAGCAGCCAAGGTGGTGCGGGAGTAGATACGCAGTATTTT; len: 15; abundance: -; d_gene: TRBD2; j_gene: TRBJ2-3; v_gene: TRBV4-3
CDR3aa: CAIRQDSYNEQFF; CDR3nt: TGTGCCATCAGACAGGATTCGTACAATGAGCAGTTCTTC; len: 13; abundance: once; d_gene: -; j_gene: TRBJ2-1; v_gene: TRBV10-3
CDR3aa: CASSYTGDTQYF; CDR3nt: TGTGCCAGCAGTTACACAGGAGATACGCAGTATTTT; len: 12; abundance: -; d_gene: -; j_gene: TRBJ2-3; v_gene: TRBV27
CDR3aa: CASTPWDRERNEQFF; CDR3nt: TGTGCCAGCACCCCCTGGGACAGGGAGCGCAATGAGCAGTTCTTC; len: 15; abundance: -; d_gene: TRBD1; j_gene: TRBJ2-1; v_gene: TRBV7-9
CDR3aa: CSARENYEQYF; CDR3nt: TGCAGTGCTAGGGAGAATTACGAGCAGTACTTC; len: 11; abundance: few; d_gene: -; j_gene: TRBJ2-7; v_gene: TRBV20-1
CDR3aa: CRLDRNSYEQYF; CDR3nt: TGCAGGCTCGACAGGAACTCCTACGAGCAGTACTTC; len: 12; abundance: once; d_gene: -; j_gene: TRBJ2-7; v_gene: TRBV29-1
CDR3aa: CASSLGQLYGYTF; CDR3nt: TGTGCCAGCAGCCTCGGACAGCTTTATGGCTACACCTTC; len: 13; abundance: few; d_gene: -; j_gene: TRBJ1-2; v_gene: TRBV6-5
CDR3aa: CASSLTGAWETQYF; CDR3nt: TGTGCCAGCAGCTTGACAGGGGCGTGGGAGACCCAGTACTTC; len: 14; abundance: -; d_gene: TRBD1; j_gene: TRBJ2-5; v_gene: TRBV5-4
CDR3aa: CASSAHRASGANVLTF; CDR3nt: TGTGCCAGCAGCGCGCACAGGGCCTCTGGGGCCAACGTCCTGACTTTC; len: 16; abundance: few; d_gene: -; j_gene: TRBJ2-6; v_gene: TRBV9
CDR3aa: CATQVAGGYEQYF; CDR3nt: TGTGCCACCCAGGTAGCGGGAGGCTACGAGCAGTACTTC; len: 13; abundance: -; d_gene: TRBD2; j_gene: TRBJ2-7; v_gene: TRBV19
CDR3aa: CASSQQWEVLTF; CDR3nt: TGTGCCAGCAGCCAACAGTGGGAGGTCCTGACTTTC; len: 12; abundance: -; d_gene: -; j_gene: TRBJ2-6; v_gene: TRBV14
CDR3aa: CASSIQGGMSNEQFF; CDR3nt: TGTGCCAGTAGTATCCAGGGCGGCATGTCCAATGAGCAGTTCTTC; len: 15; abundance: few; d_gene: -; j_gene: TRBJ2-1; v_gene: TRBV19
CDR3aa: CASSMGETQYF; CDR3nt: TGTGCCAGTAGTATGGGTGAGACCCAGTACTTC; len: 11; abundance: few; d_gene: -; j_gene: TRBJ2-5; v_gene: TRBV19
CDR3aa: CSVESPGTTEAFF; CDR3nt: TGCAGCGTTGAATCTCCAGGAACCACTGAAGCTTTCTTT; len: 13; abundance: once; d_gene: -; j_gene: TRBJ1-1; v_gene: TRBV29-1
CDR3aa: CASSILMGELFF; CDR3nt: TGTGCCAGCAGCATCCTTATGGGGGAGCTGTTTTTT; len: 12; abundance: -; d_gene: -; j_gene: TRBJ2-2; v_gene: TRBV7-6
CDR3aa: CSVESGSTDTQYF; CDR3nt: TGCAGCGTTGAGTCGGGATCAACAGATACGCAGTATTTT; len: 13; abundance: -; d_gene: -; j_gene: TRBJ2-3; v_gene: TRBV29-1
CDR3aa: CSGSGVLAGELFF; CDR3nt: TGCAGCGGTAGCGGGGTTCTGGCCGGGGAGCTGTTTTTT; len: 13; abundance: -; d_gene: TRBD2; j_gene: TRBJ2-2; v_gene: TRBV29-1
CDR3aa: CASSREGHPYEQYF; CDR3nt: TGCGCCAGCAGCCGGGAGGGACACCCCTACGAGCAGTACTTC; len: 14; abundance: -; d_gene: -; j_gene: TRBJ2-7; v_gene: TRBV4-1
CDR3aa: CASSLTRLAGGGNEQFF; CDR3nt: TGTGCCAGCAGCTTAACACGGCTAGCGGGAGGGGGCAATGAGCAGTTCTTC; len: 17; abundance: -; d_gene: TRBD2; j_gene: TRBJ2-1; v_gene: TRBV7-2
CDR3aa: CARQDRNYNEQFF; CDR3nt: TGTGCCCGCCAGGACAGAAACTACAATGAGCAGTTCTTC; len: 13; abundance: few; d_gene: -; j_gene: TRBJ2-1; v_gene: TRBV30
CDR3aa: CASSLGLGDTQYF; CDR3nt: TGTGCCAGCAGCTTAGGGCTAGGCGATACGCAGTATTTT; len: 13; abundance: -; d_gene: -; j_gene: TRBJ2-3; v_gene: TRBV7-2
CDR3aa: CASSLGGGVGEQFF; CDR3nt: TGTGCCAGCAGCTTAGGTGGAGGGGTCGGTGAGCAGTTCTTC; len: 14; abundance: -; d_gene: -; j_gene: TRBJ2-1; v_gene: TRBV7-9
CDR3aa: CASRLGLAVHNEQFF; CDR3nt: TGTGCCAGCAGGCTCGGGCTAGCGGTTCACAATGAGCAGTTCTTC; len: 15; abundance: few; d_gene: TRBD2; j_gene: TRBJ2-1; v_gene: TRBV11-1
CDR3aa: CASGLADRLVQFF; CDR3nt: TGTGCTAGTGGTTTGGCCGACAGACTCGTGCAGTTCTTC; len: 13; abundance: -; d_gene: -; j_gene: TRBJ2-1; v_gene: TRBV12-5
CDR3aa: CAWSVVGPEQFF; CDR3nt: TGTGCCTGGAGTGTGGTTGGTCCTGAGCAGTTCTTC; len: 12; abundance: few; d_gene: -; j_gene: TRBJ2-1; v_gene: TRBV30
CDR3aa: CASSVGQVGYGYTF; CDR3nt: TGTGCCAGCAGCGTTGGACAGGTGGGCTATGGCTACACCTTC; len: 14; abundance: few; d_gene: TRBD1; j_gene: TRBJ1-2; v_gene: TRBV9
CDR3aa: CAWSAAGHEQYF; CDR3nt: TGTGCCTGGAGTGCGGCCGGGCACGAGCAGTACTTC; len: 12; abundance: few; d_gene: -; j_gene: TRBJ2-7; v_gene: TRBV30
CDR3aa: CASSRNPNYGYTF; CDR3nt: TGTGCCAGCAGTCGGAATCCCAACTATGGCTACACCTTC; len: 13; abundance: few; d_gene: -; j_gene: TRBJ1-2; v_gene: TRBV6-5
CDR3aa: CASTGGQISGYTF; CDR3nt: TGTGCCAGCACCGGCGGACAGATTTCCGGCTACACCTTC; len: 13; abundance: -; d_gene: -; j_gene: TRBJ1-2; v_gene: TRBV6-5
CDR3aa: CASSVEGQGNTEAFF; CDR3nt: TGTGCCAGCAGCGTAGAAGGACAGGGCAACACTGAAGCTTTCTTT; len: 15; abundance: -; d_gene: TRBD1; j_gene: TRBJ1-1; v_gene: TRBV9